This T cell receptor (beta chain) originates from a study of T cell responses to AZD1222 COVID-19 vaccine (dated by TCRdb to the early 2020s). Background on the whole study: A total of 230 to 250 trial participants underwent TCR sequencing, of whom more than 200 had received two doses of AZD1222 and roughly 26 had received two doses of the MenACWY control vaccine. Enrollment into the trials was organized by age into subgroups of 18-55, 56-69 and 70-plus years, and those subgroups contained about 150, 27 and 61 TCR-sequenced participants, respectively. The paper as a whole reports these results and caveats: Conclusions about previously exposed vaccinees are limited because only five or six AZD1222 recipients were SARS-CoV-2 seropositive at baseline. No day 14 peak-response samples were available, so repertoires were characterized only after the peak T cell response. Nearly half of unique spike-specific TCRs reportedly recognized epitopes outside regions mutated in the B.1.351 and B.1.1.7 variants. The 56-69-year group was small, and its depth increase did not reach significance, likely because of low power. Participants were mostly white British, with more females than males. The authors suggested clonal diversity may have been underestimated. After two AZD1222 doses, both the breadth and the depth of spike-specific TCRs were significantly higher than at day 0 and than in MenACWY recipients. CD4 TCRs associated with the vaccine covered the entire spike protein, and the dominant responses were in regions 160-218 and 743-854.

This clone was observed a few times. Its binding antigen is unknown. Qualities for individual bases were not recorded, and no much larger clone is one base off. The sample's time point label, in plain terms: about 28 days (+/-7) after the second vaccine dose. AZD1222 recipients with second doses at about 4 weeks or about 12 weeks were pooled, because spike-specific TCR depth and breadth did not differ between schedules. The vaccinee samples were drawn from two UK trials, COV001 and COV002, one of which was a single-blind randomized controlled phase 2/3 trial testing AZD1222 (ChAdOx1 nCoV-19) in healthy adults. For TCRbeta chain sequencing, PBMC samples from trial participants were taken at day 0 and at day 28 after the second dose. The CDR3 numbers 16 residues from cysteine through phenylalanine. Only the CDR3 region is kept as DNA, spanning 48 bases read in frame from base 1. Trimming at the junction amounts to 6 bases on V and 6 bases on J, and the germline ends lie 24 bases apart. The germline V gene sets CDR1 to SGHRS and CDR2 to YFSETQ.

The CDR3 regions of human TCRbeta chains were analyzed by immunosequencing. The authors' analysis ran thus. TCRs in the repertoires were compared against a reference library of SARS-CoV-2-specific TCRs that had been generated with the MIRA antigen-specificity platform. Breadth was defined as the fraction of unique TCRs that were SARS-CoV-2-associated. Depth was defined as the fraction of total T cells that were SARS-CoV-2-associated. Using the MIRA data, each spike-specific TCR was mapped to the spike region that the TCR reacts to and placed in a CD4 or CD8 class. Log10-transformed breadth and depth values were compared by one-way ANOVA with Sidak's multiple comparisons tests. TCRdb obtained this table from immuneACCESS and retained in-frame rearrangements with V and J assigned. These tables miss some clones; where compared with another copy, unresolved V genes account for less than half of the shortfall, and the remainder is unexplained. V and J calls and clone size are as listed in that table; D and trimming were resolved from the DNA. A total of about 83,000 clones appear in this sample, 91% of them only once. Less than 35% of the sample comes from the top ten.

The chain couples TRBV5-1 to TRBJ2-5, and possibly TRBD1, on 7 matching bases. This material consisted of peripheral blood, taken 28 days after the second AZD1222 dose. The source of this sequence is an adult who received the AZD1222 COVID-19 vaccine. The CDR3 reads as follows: CASIPQGPDGRKTQYF. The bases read TGCGCCAGCATACCACAGGGGCCCGATGGGAGGAAGACCCAGTACTTC.